This T cell receptor beta chain was captured in a study of blood T cell repertoires in COVID-19. Overall study: Whether acute or convalescent, the COVID-19 samples came from the United States, Italy and Spain. From T cells, B-cell-depleted T cells, or PBMCs came the material, which was cDNA or gDNA.

Seattle patients were enrolled during active infection and followed longitudinally. Per the original data handling: How many nucleated cells were present was estimated from reference gene primer amplification. Measured with immunoSEQ multiplex PCR; TCRdb has only the in-frame clones, and not every one. Clonal size and the V and J genes are those of that table, whereas D and trimming came from the DNA. This sample has around 220,000 clones, with 82% found just once. The sequenced sample consisted of peripheral blood. The receptor's source is a woman of 80 years or more with COVID-19, enrolled during active disease.

The CDR3 loop is CSVGGHQGAGHTEAFF. The CDR3 DNA is TGCAGCGTTGGTGGGCACCAGGGGGCGGGTCACACTGAAGCTTTCTTT. The gene calls are TRBV29-1 and TRBJ1-1; 8 positions agree with TRBD1. The germline V gene encodes CDR1 SQVTM and CDR2 ANQGSEA. J gave up 3 bases and V 4 bases, and 13 bases lay outside the gene matches. The CDR3 is 16 residues long. Full variable domain (missing parts from reference TRBV29-1 and TRBJ1-1): SAVISQKPSRDICQRGTSLTIQCQVDSQVTMMFWYRQQPGQSLTLIATANQGSEATYESGFVIDKFPISRPNLTFSTLTVSNMSPEDSSIYLCSVGGHQGAGHTEAFFGQGTRLTVV.